This TCR beta chain was sequenced for a study of memory CD4+ T cells and cytomegalovirus serostatus. Sequencing used immunoSEQ multiplex PCR; TCRdb keeps in-frame clones, though not all of them. The sample lists more than 35,000 clones, 65% to 80% occurring once. There are 15 residues in the CDR3. V trimming: 1 base; J trimming: 6 bases; junction bases outside the gene matches: 9. CDR1 SEHNR and CDR2 FQNEAQ come from the germline V gene (reference sequence). The sort gate was single viable CD3+CD4+CD8-CD45RO+ cells for memory CD4+ T cells. This clonotype originated in an adult in good health and CMV-seropositive. The chain recombines TRBV7-9 with TRBJ2-7; 7 nucleotides align to TRBD1. What was sequenced was memory CD4+ T cells from blood. For the CDR3, the DNA is TGTGCCAGCAGCTTAGAAAATAGGGGGCTCGGCGAGCAGTACTTC. Its translation is CASSLENRGLGEQYF.